The 9 T cell receptor beta chains below all came from one sample that was sequenced in a study of identifying expanded T cells in peripheral blood. TCRdb's copy holds only in-frame clones and misses some; the assay was immunoSEQ multiplex PCR. Of around 120,000 clones in the sample, 75% to 90% are singletons; the top ten hold about 8%. The material sequenced was blood. The origin of the receptors is a person aged 18 to 75 in good health.

CDR3 DNA: TGTGCCAGTAGTCTGACAGGGGACTATGGCTACACCTTC. It yields the protein CASSLTGDYGYTF. The chain carries TRBV19 and TRBJ1-2, with 8 positions matching TRBD1. V gave up 5 bases and J gave up 3 bases; unmatched junction bases: 2. This CDR3 comprises 13 residues. Germline CDR1 is LNHDA and CDR2 is SQIVND (reference sequence). Supplemented by reference TRBV19 and TRBJ1-2, the full variable domain reads DGGITQSPKYLFRKEGQNVTLSCEQNLNHDAMYWYRQDPGQGLRLIYYSQIVNDFQKGDIAEGYSVSREKKESFPLTVTSAQKNPTAFYLCASSLTGDYGYTFGSGTRLTVV.

This chain links TRBV7-2 with TRBJ2-3, with D possibly being TRBD1 or TRBD2 (5 bases each). The ends were cut back, 4 bases at V and 10 bases at J, with 12 bases in the middle. There are 12 residues in the CDR3. Germline V gene lookup returns CDR1 SGHTA and CDR2 FQGNSA. CDR3 protein: CASSSGTPSQYF. In DNA form, the CDR3 reads TGTGCCAGCAGCTCCGGGACGCCTTCGCAGTATTTT. The entire variable domain, with the rest obtained from reference TRBV7-2 and TRBJ2-3, is as follows: GAGVSQSPSNKVTEKGKDVELRCDPISGHTALYWYRQSLGQGLEFLIYFQGNSAPDKSGLPSDRFSAERTGGSVSTLTIQRTQQEDSAVYLCASSSGTPSQYFGPGTRLTVL.

The chain couples TRBV6-6 to TRBJ1-3; maybe TRBD1 (5 bases). The germline CDR1 and CDR2 sequences are MNHNY and SVGAGI (reference sequence). CDR3 length: 15 residues. The ends were cut back, 10 bases at V and 0 bases at J, with 16 bases in the middle. The CDR3 reads CATGTPLSSGNTIYF. CDR3 DNA: TGTGCCACAGGGACCCCTCTCAGCTCTGGAAACACCATATATTTT.

The chain recombines TRBV28 with TRBJ1-1; 9 bases agree with TRBD1. The CDR3 length is 17 residues. Trimming removed 3 bases from V and 3 bases from J; junction bases left unmatched: 11. CDR1 is MDHEN and CDR2 is SYDVKM in the germline V gene. CDR3 region: CASSLVLDRGKDTEAFF. The CDR3 DNA follows: TGTGCCAGCAGTTTGGTTCTCGACAGGGGGAAGGACACTGAAGCTTTCTTT. Using reference TRBV28 and TRBJ1-1 for the parts outside the CDR3, the full variable domain is DVKVTQSSRYLVKRTGEKVFLECVQDMDHENMFWYRQDPGLGLRLIYFSYDVKMKEKGDIPEGYSVSREKKERFSLILESASTNQTSMYLCASSLVLDRGKDTEAFFGQGTRLTVV.

V gene TRBV5-1 combines with J gene TRBJ2-1; D perhaps matches TRBD2 (6 bases). V lost 6 bases and J lost 5, with 12 bases in between. Germline values: CDR1 SGHRS, CDR2 YFSETQ. The CDR3 is 13 amino acids. CDR3 amino acids: CASNRGGHNEQFF. In DNA, the CDR3 is TGCGCCAGCAATCGAGGAGGGCACAATGAGCAGTTCTTC.

The chain couples TRBV7-2 to TRBJ2-7; 10 bases line up with TRBD1. CDR1 and CDR2 (germline): SGHTA, FQGNSA. The CDR3 length is 13 residues. Losses at the gene ends were 6 bases for V and 6 bases for J; bases not matched to a gene: 5. The DNA for the CDR3 is TGTGCCAGCAGACCGACAGGGGGCGGCGAGCAGTACTTC. Translating it yields CASRPTGGGEQYF. Complete variable domain (other parts from reference TRBV7-2 and TRBJ2-7): GAGVSQSPSNKVTEKGKDVELRCDPISGHTALYWYRQSLGQGLEFLIYFQGNSAPDKSGLPSDRFSAERTGGSVSTLTIQRTQQEDSAVYLCASRPTGGGEQYFGPGTRLTVT.

This rearrangement joins TRBV28 to TRBJ1-3; no reliable D call. Per the germline V gene, CDR1 is MDHEN and CDR2 is SYDVKM. V was pared by 9 bases and J by 7 bases, with 16 bases between. This CDR3 has 13 amino acids. CDR3 sequence reads: CASTLPSKNTIYF. The CDR3, as DNA: TGTGCCAGTACTCTACCATCAAAGAACACCATATATTTT.

The chain links TRBV6-1 to TRBJ1-1, with D hard to call. With 2 bases removed from V and 2 bases from J, the gap between germline ends came to 9 bases. The CDR3 spans 14 residues. Germline CDR1 reads MNHNS; CDR2 reads SASEGT. The CDR3 here is CASSEIRSNTEAFF. In nucleotides, the CDR3 is TGTGCCAGCAGTGAAATCAGGTCCAACACTGAAGCTTTCTTT.

The J gene is TRBJ1-1, the V gene TRBV19; D remains unclear. Germline V gene sequence: CDR1 LNHDA, CDR2 SQIVND (reference sequence). The CDR3 is made up of 16 amino acids. Trimming cost V 1 base and J 5 bases, with 17 bases left between them. The CDR3 DNA sequence: TGTGCCAGTAGTATAGCTACGAGTAGTCGGCGGACTGAAGCTTTCTTT. Its translation: CASSIATSSRRTEAFF.